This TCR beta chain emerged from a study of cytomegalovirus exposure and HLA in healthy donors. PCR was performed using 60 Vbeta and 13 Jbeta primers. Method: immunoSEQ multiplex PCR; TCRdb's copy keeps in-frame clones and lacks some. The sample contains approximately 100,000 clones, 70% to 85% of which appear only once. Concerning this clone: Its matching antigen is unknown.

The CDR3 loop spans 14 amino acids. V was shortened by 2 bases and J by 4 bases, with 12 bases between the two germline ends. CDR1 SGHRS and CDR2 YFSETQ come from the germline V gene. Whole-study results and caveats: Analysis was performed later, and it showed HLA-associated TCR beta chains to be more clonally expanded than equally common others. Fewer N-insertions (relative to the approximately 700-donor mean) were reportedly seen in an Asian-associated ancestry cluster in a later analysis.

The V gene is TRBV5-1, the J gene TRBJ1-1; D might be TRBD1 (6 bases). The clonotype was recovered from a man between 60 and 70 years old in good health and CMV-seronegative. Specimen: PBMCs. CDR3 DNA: TGCGCCAGCAGCTTCCAGGGGATGGGCACTGAAGCTTTCTTT. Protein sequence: CASSFQGMGTEAFF.